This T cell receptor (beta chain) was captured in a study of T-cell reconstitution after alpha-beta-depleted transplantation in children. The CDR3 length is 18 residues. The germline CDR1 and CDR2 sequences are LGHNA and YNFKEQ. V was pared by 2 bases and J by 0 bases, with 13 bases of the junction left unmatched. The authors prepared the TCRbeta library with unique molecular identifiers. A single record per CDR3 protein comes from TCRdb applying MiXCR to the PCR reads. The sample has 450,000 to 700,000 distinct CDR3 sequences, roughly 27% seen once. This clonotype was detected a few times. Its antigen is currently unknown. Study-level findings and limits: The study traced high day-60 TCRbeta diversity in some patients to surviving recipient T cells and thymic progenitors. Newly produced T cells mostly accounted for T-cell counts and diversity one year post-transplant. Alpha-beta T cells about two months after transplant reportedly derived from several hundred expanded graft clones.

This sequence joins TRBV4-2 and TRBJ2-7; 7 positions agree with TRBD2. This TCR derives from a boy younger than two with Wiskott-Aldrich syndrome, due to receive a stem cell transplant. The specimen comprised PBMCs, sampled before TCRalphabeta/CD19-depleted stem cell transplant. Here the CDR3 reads CASSQIDLAGASSYEQYF. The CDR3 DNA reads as TGTGCCAGCAGCCAAATCGATCTGGCGGGAGCGAGCTCCTACGAGCAGTACTTC.